The 13 T cell receptor beta chains below all came from one sample that was sequenced in a study of T cell responses to AZD1222 COVID-19 vaccine. Clones were read by immunoSEQ multiplex PCR, and TCRdb kept only the in-frame ones, dropping some. The sample yields about 56,000 clones, approximately 85% seen once. The sequenced sample was peripheral blood, obtained on day 0 of AZD1222 vaccination. The receptor source for this set is an adult in good health.

The chain recombines TRBV11-2 with TRBJ1-1, with D unclear. This CDR3 region has 15 residues. The germline V and J ends were trimmed by 1 base and 1 base, with 10 bases remaining between them. Per the germline V gene, CDR1 is SGHAT and CDR2 is FQNNGV. The CDR3 protein is CASSLGVSENTEAFF. The CDR3 nucleotides are TGTGCCAGCAGCTTAGGGGTCAGTGAGAACACTGAAGCTTTCTTT.

The chain employs TRBV21-1 and TRBJ2-5; the table names TRBD1, a call not compared with the DNA. TRBV21-1 is flagged as a pseudogene. This CDR3 comprises 23 residues. CDR3 DNA sequence: TGTGCCAGAAAGCAGGTCCGCCGGGACAGGGGGAACGGCGGGGGATATTCGACTGAGACCCAGTACTTC. Its protein product is CARKQVRRDRGNGGGYSTETQYF.

The V gene is TRBV14, the J gene TRBJ1-5; 7 bases are a match to TRBD1. Trimming cost V 0 bases and J 3 bases; bases outside gene matches: 5. Per the germline V gene, CDR1 is SGHDN and CDR2 is FVKESK. The CDR3 spans 16 residues. The chain's CDR3 is CASSQEGGRNNQPQHF. CDR3 nucleotide sequence: TGTGCCAGCAGCCAAGAAGGGGGCAGAAACAATCAGCCCCAGCATTTT.

The V gene is TRBV19, the J gene TRBJ1-1, with no clear D. This CDR3 has 13 residues. CDR1 and CDR2 from the germline V gene are LNHDA and SQIVND (reference sequence). V was pared by 8 bases and J by 5 bases, with 15 bases between. Written as DNA, the CDR3 is TGTGCCAGTGAGGATTGGGTAGGGACTGAAGCTTTCTTT. Translating gives CASEDWVGTEAFF. Drawing the rest from reference TRBV19 and TRBJ1-1, the complete variable domain is DGGITQSPKYLFRKEGQNVTLSCEQNLNHDAMYWYRQDPGQGLRLIYYSQIVNDFQKGDIAEGYSVSREKKESFPLTVTSAQKNPTAFYLCASEDWVGTEAFFGQGTRLTVV.

V usage is TRBV2 and J usage is TRBJ2-3; weak D call: TRBD2 (6 bases). This CDR3 is built from 13 residues. Germline values: CDR1 SNHLY, CDR2 FYNNEI. The ends were cut back, 7 bases at V and 1 base at J, with 9 bases in the middle. The CDR3 sequence is CASNERGTDTQYF. Written as DNA, the CDR3 is TGTGCCAGCAACGAGCGGGGCACAGATACGCAGTATTTT.

The table lists this clone with a count of one. The chain's CDR3 is CASSPLAANTIYF. CDR3 nucleotides: TGTGCCAGCAGCCCCTTGGCGGCAAACACCATATATTTT. This rearrangement joins TRBV5-6 to TRBJ1-3; unclear D gene. V was clipped by 4 bases and J by 6 bases, with 11 bases between them. Per the germline V gene, CDR1 is SGHDT and CDR2 is YYEEEE. This CDR3 has 13 residues.

The chain has TRBV9 and TRBJ2-5, with 11 bases identical to TRBD2. This CDR3 region has 17 residues. The germline V gene encodes CDR1 SGDLS and CDR2 YYNGEE. J was trimmed by 4 bases and V by 0 bases; bases with no gene match: 8. The chain's CDR3 is CASSVDVSGGAGETQYF. The CDR3 coding sequence is TGTGCCAGCAGCGTAGATGTTAGCGGGGGGGCTGGAGAGACCCAGTACTTC. The full variable domain, with the rest looked up from reference TRBV9 and TRBJ2-5, is DSGVTQTPKHLITATGQRVTLRCSPRSGDLSVYWYQQSLDQGLQFLIQYYNGEERAKGNILERFSAQQFPDLHSELNLSSLELGDSALYFCASSVDVSGGAGETQYFGPGTRLLVL.

The chain links TRBV9 to TRBJ2-2; D tentatively fits TRBD1 or TRBD2 (6 bases each). Germline CDR1 and CDR2: SGDLS and YYNGEE. The ends were cut back, 0 bases at V and 1 base at J, with 25 bases in the middle. The CDR3 extends over 21 amino acids. The CDR3 is CASSVVGSRPGARWNTGELFF. CDR3 DNA sequence: TGTGCCAGCAGCGTAGTAGGTAGTCGCCCGGGGGCGAGATGGAACACCGGGGAGCTGTTTTTT.

CDR3 nucleotide sequence: TGTGCCAGCAGCAACACGCGCGGGGGGCCTCCCTACGAGCAGTACTTC. Translating gives CASSNTRGGPPYEQYF. This chain links TRBV7-9 with TRBJ2-7; 8 bases are shared with TRBD2. Germline assignment: CDR1 SEHNR and CDR2 FQNEAQ (reference sequence). The CDR3 has 16 residues. V shed 5 bases, J shed 2 bases, and the junction held 11 bases outside the gene matches.

The chain links TRBV24-1 to TRBJ1-2, with unresolved D. Germline CDR1 and CDR2: KGHDR and SFDVKD. Trimming cost V 4 bases and J 4 bases, with 9 bases left between them. The CDR3 length is 13 residues. CDR3 region: CATSDEDGYGYTF. The CDR3, as DNA: TGTGCCACCAGTGACGAGGACGGCTATGGCTACACCTTC.

The chain uses TRBV6-1 and TRBJ2-7; D is possibly TRBD1 (5 bases). The CDR3 sequence is 15 residues long. V was clipped by 3 bases and J by 0 bases, with 12 bases between them. Germline V lookup: CDR1 MNHNS, CDR2 SASEGT. Written as DNA, the CDR3 is TGTGCCAGCAGTGATCTGCCCGACAGCTCCTACGAGCAGTACTTC. Amino acids: CASSDLPDSSYEQYF.

The rearrangement uses TRBV6-7 and TRBJ2-2, with D possibly matching TRBD2 (6 bases). TRBV6-7 is an open reading frame whose function is uncertain. The CDR3 spans 17 residues. Trimming took 0 bases from V and 1 from J, leaving 12 bases between them. The CDR3 region is CASSYSAETRNTGELFF. In DNA, the CDR3 is TGTGCCAGCAGTTACTCCGCCGAGACTAGGAACACCGGGGAGCTGTTTTTT.

This sequence joins TRBV21-1 and TRBJ2-2. TRBV21-1 is described as a pseudogene. The CDR3 contains 15 residues. The CDR3 bases are TGTGCCACCTTAACGGGCTGGGATTACGCCGGGGAGCTGTTTTTT. The encoded protein is CATLTGWDYAGELFF.